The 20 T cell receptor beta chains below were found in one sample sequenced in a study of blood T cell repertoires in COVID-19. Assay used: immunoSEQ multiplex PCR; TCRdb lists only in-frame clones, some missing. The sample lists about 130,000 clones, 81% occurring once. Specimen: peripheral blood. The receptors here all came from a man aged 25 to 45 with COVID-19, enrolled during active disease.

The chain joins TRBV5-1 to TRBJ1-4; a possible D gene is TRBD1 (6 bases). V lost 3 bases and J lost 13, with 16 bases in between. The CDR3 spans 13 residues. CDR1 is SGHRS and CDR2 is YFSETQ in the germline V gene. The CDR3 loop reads CASSSNPQGGLFF. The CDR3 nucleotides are TGCGCCAGCAGCTCTAACCCACAGGGCGGACTGTTTTTT.

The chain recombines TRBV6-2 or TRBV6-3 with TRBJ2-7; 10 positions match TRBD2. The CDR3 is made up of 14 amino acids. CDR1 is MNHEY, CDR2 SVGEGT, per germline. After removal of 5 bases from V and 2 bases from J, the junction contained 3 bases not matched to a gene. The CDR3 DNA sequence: TGTGCCAGCAGTCGTAGCGGGGGGACCTACGAGCAGTACTTC. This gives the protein CASSRSGGTYEQYF.

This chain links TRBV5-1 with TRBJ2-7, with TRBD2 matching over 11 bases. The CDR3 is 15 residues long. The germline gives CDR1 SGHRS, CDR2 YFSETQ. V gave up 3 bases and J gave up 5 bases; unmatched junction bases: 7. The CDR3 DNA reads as TGCGCCAGCAGCTCTCGACTAGCGGGGAAACACGAGCAGTACTTC. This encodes CASSSRLAGKHEQYF. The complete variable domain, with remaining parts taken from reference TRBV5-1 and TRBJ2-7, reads KAGVTQTPRYLIKTRGQQVTLSCSPISGHRSVSWYQQTPGQGLQFLFEYFSETQRNKGNFPGRFSGRQFSNSRSEMNVSTLELGDSALYLCASSSRLAGKHEQYFGPGTRLTVT.

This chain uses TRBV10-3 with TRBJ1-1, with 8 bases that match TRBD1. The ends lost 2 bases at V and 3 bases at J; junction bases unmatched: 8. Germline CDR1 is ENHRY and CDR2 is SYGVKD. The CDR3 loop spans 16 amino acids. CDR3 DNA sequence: TGTGCCATCAGTGAGACCCCGGACAGGGTAGACACTGAAGCTTTCTTT. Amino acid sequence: CAISETPDRVDTEAFF.

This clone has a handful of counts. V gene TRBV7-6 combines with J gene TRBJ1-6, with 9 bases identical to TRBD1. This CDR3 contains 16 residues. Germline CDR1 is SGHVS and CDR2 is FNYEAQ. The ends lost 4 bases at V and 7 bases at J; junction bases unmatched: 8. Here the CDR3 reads CASSSFGQGTNSPLHF. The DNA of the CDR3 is TGTGCCAGCAGCTCGTTTGGACAGGGGACGAATTCACCCCTCCACTTT.

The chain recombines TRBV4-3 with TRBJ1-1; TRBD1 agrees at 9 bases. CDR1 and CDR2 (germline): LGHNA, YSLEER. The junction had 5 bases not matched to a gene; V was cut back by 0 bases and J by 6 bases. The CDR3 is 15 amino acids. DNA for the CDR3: TGCGCCAGCAGCCAAGATTGGAGACAGGGGGCTGAAGCTTTCTTT. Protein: CASSQDWRQGAEAFF.

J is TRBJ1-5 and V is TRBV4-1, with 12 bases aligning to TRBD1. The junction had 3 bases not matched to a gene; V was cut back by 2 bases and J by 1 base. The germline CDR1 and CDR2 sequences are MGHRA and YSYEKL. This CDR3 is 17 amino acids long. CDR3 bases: TGCGCCAGCAGCCAATTTGGGACAGGGGGCAGCAATCAGCCCCAGCATTTT. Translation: CASSQFGTGGSNQPQHF.

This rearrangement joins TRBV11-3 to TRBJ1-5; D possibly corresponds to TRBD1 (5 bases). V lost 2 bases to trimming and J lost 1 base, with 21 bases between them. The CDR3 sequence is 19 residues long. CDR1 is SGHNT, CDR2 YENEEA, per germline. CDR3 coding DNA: TGTGCCAGCAGCTTAAGGGTCTGTCTTTTTGGGGGGAGCAATCAGCCCCAGCATTTT. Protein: CASSLRVCLFGGSNQPQHF. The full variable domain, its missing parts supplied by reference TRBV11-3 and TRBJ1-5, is EAGVVQSPRYKIIEKKQPVAFWCNPISGHNTLYWYLQNLGQGPELLIRYENEEAVDDSQLPKDRFSAERLKGVDSTLKIQPAELGDSAVYLCASSLRVCLFGGSNQPQHFGDGTRLSIL.

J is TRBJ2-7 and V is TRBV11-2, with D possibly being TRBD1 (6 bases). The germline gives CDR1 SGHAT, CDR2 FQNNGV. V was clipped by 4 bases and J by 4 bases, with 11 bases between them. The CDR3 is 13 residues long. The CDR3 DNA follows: TGTGCCAGCAGCTGGGGACAACCATACGAGCAGTACTTC. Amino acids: CASSWGQPYEQYF.

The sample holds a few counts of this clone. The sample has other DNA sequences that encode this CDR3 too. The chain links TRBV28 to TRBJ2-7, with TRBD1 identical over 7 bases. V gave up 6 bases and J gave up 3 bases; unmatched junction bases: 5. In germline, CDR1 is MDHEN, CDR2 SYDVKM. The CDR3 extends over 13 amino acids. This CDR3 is CASSRGDSYEQYF. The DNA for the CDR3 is TGTGCCAGCAGCAGAGGGGACAGCTACGAGCAGTACTTC. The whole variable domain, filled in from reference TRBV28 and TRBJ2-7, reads DVKVTQSSRYLVKRTGEKVFLECVQDMDHENMFWYRQDPGLGLRLIYFSYDVKMKEKGDIPEGYSVSREKKERFSLILESASTNQTSMYLCASSRGDSYEQYFGPGTRLTVT.

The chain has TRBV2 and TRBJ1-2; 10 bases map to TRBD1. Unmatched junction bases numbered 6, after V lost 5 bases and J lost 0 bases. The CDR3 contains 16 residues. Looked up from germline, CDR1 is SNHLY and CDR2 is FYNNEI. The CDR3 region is CASSWGQGRSNYGYTF. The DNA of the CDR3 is TGTGCCAGCAGTTGGGGACAGGGGCGGTCTAACTATGGCTACACCTTC.

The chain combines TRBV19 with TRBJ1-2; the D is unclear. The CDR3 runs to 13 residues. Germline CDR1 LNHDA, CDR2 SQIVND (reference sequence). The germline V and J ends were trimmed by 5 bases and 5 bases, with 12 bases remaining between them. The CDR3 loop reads CASSPDLGYGYTF. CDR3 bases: TGTGCCAGTAGTCCGGACTTAGGATATGGCTACACCTTC.

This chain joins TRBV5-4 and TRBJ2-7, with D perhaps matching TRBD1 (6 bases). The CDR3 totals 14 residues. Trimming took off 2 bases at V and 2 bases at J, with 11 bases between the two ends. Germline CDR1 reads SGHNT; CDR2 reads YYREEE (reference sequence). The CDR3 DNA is TGTGCCAGCAGCTTTCGGGGACAAACCTACGAGCAGTACTTC. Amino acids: CASSFRGQTYEQYF. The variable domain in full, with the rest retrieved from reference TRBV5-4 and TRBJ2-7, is ETGVTQSPTHLIKTRGQQVTLRCSSQSGHNTVSWYQQALGQGPQFIFQYYREEENGRGNFPPRFSGLQFPNYSSELNVNALELDDSALYLCASSFRGQTYEQYFGPGTRLTVT.

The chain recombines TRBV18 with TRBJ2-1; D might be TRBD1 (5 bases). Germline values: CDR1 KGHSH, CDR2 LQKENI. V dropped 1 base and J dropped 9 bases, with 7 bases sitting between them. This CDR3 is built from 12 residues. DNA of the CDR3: TGTGCCAGCTCACCACAGGGGATTGAGCAGTTCTTC. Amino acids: CASSPQGIEQFF.

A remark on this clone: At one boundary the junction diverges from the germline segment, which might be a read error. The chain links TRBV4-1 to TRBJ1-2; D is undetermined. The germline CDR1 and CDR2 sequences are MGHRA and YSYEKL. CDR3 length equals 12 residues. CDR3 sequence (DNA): TGCGCCAGCAGCCAAGATTCCGGGGAGCCCTCCTTC. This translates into CASSQDSGEPSF.

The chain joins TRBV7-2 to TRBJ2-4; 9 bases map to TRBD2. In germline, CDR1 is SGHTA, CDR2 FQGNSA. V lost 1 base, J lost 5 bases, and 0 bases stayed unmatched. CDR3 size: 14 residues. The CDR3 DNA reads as TGTGCCAGCAGCTTAGGGACTAGCGAAAACATTCAGTACTTC. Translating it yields CASSLGTSENIQYF. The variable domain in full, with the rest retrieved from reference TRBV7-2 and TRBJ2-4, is GAGVSQSPSNKVTEKGKDVELRCDPISGHTALYWYRQSLGQGLEFLIYFQGNSAPDKSGLPSDRFSAERTGGSVSTLTIQRTQQEDSAVYLCASSLGTSENIQYFGAGTRLSVL.

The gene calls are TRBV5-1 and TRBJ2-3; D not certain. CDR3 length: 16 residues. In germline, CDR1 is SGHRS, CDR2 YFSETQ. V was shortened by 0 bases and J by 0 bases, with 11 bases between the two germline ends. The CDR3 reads CASSLDRAFSTDTQYF. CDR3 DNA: TGCGCCAGCAGCTTGGACCGAGCCTTTAGCACAGATACGCAGTATTTT.

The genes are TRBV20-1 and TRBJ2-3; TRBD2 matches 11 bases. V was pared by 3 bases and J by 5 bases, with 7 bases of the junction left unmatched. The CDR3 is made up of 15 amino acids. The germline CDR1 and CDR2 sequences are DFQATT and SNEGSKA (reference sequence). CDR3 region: CSASQAGLAGDTQYF. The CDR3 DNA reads TGCAGTGCTAGTCAAGCAGGACTAGCGGGAGATACGCAGTATTTT.

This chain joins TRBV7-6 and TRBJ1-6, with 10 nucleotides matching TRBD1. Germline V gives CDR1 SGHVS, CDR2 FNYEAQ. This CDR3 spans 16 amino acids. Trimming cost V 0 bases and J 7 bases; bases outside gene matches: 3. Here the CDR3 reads CASSLAGTGVNSPLHF. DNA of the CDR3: TGTGCCAGCAGCTTAGCGGGGACAGGGGTAAATTCACCCCTCCACTTT.

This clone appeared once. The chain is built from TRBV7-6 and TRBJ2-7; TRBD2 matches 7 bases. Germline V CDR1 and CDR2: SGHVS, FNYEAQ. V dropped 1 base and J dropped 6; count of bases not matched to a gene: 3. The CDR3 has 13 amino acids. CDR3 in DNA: TGTGCCAGCAGCTTAGGAACGGGAGGCGAGCAGTACTTC. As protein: CASSLGTGGEQYF.